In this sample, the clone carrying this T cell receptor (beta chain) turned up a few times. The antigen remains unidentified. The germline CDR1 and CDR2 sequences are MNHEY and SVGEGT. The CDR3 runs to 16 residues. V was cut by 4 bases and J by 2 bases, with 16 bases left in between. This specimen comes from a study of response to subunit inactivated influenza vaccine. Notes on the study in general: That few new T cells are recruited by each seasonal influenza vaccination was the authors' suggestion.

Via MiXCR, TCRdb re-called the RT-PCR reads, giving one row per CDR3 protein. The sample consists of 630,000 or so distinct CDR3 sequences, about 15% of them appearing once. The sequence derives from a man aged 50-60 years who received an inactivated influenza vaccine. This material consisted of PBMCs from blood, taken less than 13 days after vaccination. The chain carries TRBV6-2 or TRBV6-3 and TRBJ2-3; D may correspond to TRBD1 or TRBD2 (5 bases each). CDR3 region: CASSFWDASYTDTQYF. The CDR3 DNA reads TGTGCCAGCAGTTTCTGGGACGCGTCCTACACAGATACGCAGTATTTT.